These 11 T cell receptor beta chains were sequenced from one sample in a study of cytomegalovirus exposure and HLA in healthy donors. PCR used 60 Vbeta primers and 13 Jbeta primers. Sequencing used immunoSEQ multiplex PCR; TCRdb keeps in-frame clones, though not all of them. The sample comprises fewer than 200,000 clones, around 80% of which are singletons, and about 0.8% rests with the top ten. Material: PBMCs. These receptors were collected from a woman younger than 35 in good health and CMV-seronegative.

As to this clone: In the same sample, other DNA sequences code for this CDR3. This chain connects TRBV5-4 to TRBJ1-4; D perhaps matches TRBD1 (5 bases). The germline V gene has CDR1 SGHNT and CDR2 YYREEE (reference sequence). The CDR3 loop spans 14 amino acids. V was trimmed by 9 bases and J by 8 bases, leaving 20 bases between them. The CDR3 is CATSPGHWAEKLFF. As DNA, the CDR3 is TGTGCCACCTCACCTGGACATTGGGCGGAAAAACTGTTTTTT.

The chain recombines TRBV18 with TRBJ1-3, with 7 bases fitting TRBD1. This CDR3 is 14 amino acids long. J lost 7 bases, V lost 2 bases, and 5 bases had no gene match. CDR1 is KGHSH, CDR2 LQKENI, per germline. CDR3 residues: CASSPYTGENTIYF. The DNA of the CDR3 is TGTGCCAGCTCACCATACACAGGGGAGAACACCATATATTTT.

This chain's CDR3 is CASSLWDRGRPSTKQYF. DNA of the CDR3: TGTGCCAGCAGTTTATGGGACAGGGGGAGACCCTCTACGAAGCAGTACTTC. The chain links TRBV28 to TRBJ2-7; 10 bases align to TRBD1. V gave up 0 bases and J gave up 8 bases; unmatched junction bases: 13. Germline loops: CDR1 MDHEN, CDR2 SYDVKM. The CDR3 sequence is 17 residues long.

This chain uses TRBV4-3 with TRBJ2-7; 8 nucleotides align to TRBD1. V dropped 0 bases and J dropped 1; count of bases not matched to a gene: 5. The CDR3 consists of 16 residues. The germline V gene encodes CDR1 LGHNA and CDR2 YSLEER. DNA for the CDR3: TGCGCCAGCAGCCAAGATTCTACAGGGGGGTCCTACGAGCAGTACTTC. The encoded protein is CASSQDSTGGSYEQYF.

V and J are TRBV5-6 and TRBJ1-6; D is perhaps TRBD1 (5 bases). CDR1 is SGHDT and CDR2 is YYEEEE in the germline V gene. V gave up 2 bases and J gave up 7 bases, with 16 bases separating them. The CDR3 is 16 residues long. The DNA of the CDR3 is TGTGCCAGCAGCTTAGCAGGGACGGGGGGAAATTCACCCCTCCACTTT. Its translation: CASSLAGTGGNSPLHF.

The V and J genes are TRBV27 and TRBJ1-1; possibly TRBD1 for D (5 bases). CDR3 length equals 14 residues. Per germline, CDR1 MNHEY and CDR2 SMNVEV (reference sequence). Trimming took 3 bases from V and 1 from J, leaving 9 bases between them. This CDR3 is CASSLGLPNTEAFF. The CDR3 DNA reads as TGTGCCAGCAGTTTGGGGCTACCGAACACTGAAGCTTTCTTT.

V gene TRBV7-2 combines with J gene TRBJ2-4, with a tentative D call TRBD1 (6 bases). The CDR3 has 15 amino acids. V lost 1 base to trimming and J lost 3 bases, with 10 bases between them. CDR1 is SGHTA, CDR2 FQGNSA, per germline. CDR3 in DNA: TGTGCCAGCAGCTTAGGACAGGACAGCAAAAACATTCAGTACTTC. Translation gives CASSLGQDSKNIQYF.

This sequence joins TRBV28 and TRBJ2-3; a weak D match, TRBD2 (5 bases). Germline loops: CDR1 MDHEN, CDR2 SYDVKM. V dropped 6 bases and J dropped 0 bases, with 13 bases sitting between them. The length of the CDR3 is 15 residues. The CDR3 protein is CASRTYGGSTDTQYF. The CDR3 region has the DNA TGTGCCAGCAGGACGTACGGCGGGAGCACAGATACGCAGTATTTT. The full variable domain, completed using reference TRBV28 and TRBJ2-3, is DVKVTQSSRYLVKRTGEKVFLECVQDMDHENMFWYRQDPGLGLRLIYFSYDVKMKEKGDIPEGYSVSREKKERFSLILESASTNQTSMYLCASRTYGGSTDTQYFGPGTRLTVL.

The V call is TRBV25-1, the J call TRBJ2-7; unclear D gene. The CDR3 is 16 residues long. V lost 0 bases and J lost 2, with 14 bases in between. Germline-derived CDR1 and CDR2 are MGHDK and SYGVNS. The CDR3 DNA reads TGTGCCAGCAGTGAATATCTGGCAGGCCCAACCTACGAGCAGTACTTC. Its protein product is CASSEYLAGPTYEQYF.

V and J are TRBV4-3 and TRBJ2-3; TRBD1 agrees at 8 bases. The CDR3 is made up of 17 amino acids. V was pared by 0 bases and J by 5 bases, with 10 bases of the junction left unmatched. Germline loops: CDR1 LGHNA, CDR2 YSLEER. The CDR3, as DNA: TGCGCCAGCAGCCAAGATCCGGAGACAGGGGAAGGAGATACGCAGTATTTT. Translating gives CASSQDPETGEGDTQYF.

V and J are TRBV1 and TRBJ1-6; the tabulated D call, TRBD1, remains unverified against the DNA. TRBV1 is noted as a pseudogene. CDR3 size: 18 residues. In DNA, the CDR3 is TGCACCAGCAGCCAAGAGGACCGGGGACAGGAAGATAATTCACCCCTCCACTTT. Protein: CTSSQEDRGQEDNSPLHF.